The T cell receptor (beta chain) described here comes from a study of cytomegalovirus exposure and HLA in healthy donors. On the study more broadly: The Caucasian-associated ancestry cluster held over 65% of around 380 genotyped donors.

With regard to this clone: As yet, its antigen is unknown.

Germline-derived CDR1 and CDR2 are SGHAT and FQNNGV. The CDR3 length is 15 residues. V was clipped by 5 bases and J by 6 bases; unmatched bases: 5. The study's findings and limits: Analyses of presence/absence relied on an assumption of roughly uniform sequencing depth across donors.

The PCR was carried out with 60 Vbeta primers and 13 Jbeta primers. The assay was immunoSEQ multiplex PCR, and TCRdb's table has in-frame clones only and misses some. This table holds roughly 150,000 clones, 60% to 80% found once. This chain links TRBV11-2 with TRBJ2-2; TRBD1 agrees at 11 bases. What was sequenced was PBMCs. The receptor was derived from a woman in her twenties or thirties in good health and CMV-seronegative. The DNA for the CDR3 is TGTGCCAGCAGCCCGGACAGGGGGCGGGCCGGGGAGCTGTTTTTT. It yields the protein CASSPDRGRAGELFF.